This note documents a single T cell receptor (beta chain) sequence. Germline V gives CDR1 MNHEY, CDR2 SMNVEV (reference sequence). The ends lost 7 bases at V and 6 bases at J; junction bases unmatched: 9. There are 14 residues in the CDR3. The assay was immunoSEQ multiplex PCR, and TCRdb's table has in-frame clones only and misses some. The table has approximately 150,000 clones, approximately 92% seen once. The data were taken from a study of T cell responses to AZD1222 COVID-19 vaccine. Sequences were derived from peripheral blood, sampled on day 0 of AZD1222 vaccination. This clonotype was sampled from an adult in good health. The rearrangement joins TRBV27 to TRBJ2-3; 8 bases line up with TRBD1. The CDR3 is CASMVQGAKDTQYF. CDR3 in DNA: TGTGCCAGCATGGTGCAGGGGGCCAAGGATACGCAGTATTTT.